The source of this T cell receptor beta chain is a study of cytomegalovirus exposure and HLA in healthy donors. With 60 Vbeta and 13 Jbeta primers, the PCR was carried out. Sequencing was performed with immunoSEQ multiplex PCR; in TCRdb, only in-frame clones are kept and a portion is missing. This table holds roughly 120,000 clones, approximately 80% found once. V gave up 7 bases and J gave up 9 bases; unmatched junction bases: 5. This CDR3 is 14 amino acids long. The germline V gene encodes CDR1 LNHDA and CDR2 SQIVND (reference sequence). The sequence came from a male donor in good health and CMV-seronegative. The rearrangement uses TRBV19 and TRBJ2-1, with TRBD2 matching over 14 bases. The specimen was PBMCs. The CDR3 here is CASTTSGRAREQFF. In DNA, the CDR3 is TGTGCCAGTACGACTAGCGGGAGGGCCCGTGAGCAGTTCTTC.